This is a list of T cell receptor beta chains from one sample in a study of blood T cell repertoires in COVID-19. Some clones are missing from TCRdb's copy, which holds only in-frame ones; the method was immunoSEQ multiplex PCR. The sample contains tens of thousands of clones, roughly nine tenths of which appear only once. The sequenced sample consisted of peripheral blood. These receptors all come from a male donor with acute or convalescent COVID-19. Each CDR3 is given with its conserved first and last residue. Each record gives: CDR3 protein, CDR3 DNA, clone size, J gene, D gene, V gene. A D gene is named only where the DNA matches it firmly. Clone size is not always given. Where it is, it says once, few, many or a class for expanded clones.

CDR3aa: CASGGGGAINEQFF
CDR3nt: TGTGCCAGTGGAGGCGGGGGGGCCATCAATGAGCAGTTCTTC
abundance: .
j_gene: TRBJ2-1
d_gene: TRBD2
v_gene: TRBV19

CDR3aa: CASSLRQGAAEKLFF
CDR3nt: TGTGCCAGCAGTCTTCGACAGGGGGCAGCTGAAAAACTGTTTTTT
abundance: .
j_gene: TRBJ1-4
d_gene: TRBD1
v_gene: TRBV6-6

CDR3aa: CATSPRSGEGYTF
CDR3nt: TGTGCCACCAGCCCACGTTCAGGGGAAGGCTACACCTTC
abundance: .
j_gene: TRBJ1-2
d_gene: .
v_gene: TRBV15

CDR3aa: CASSLRVNGETQYF
CDR3nt: TGTGCCAGCAGTTTACGGGTAAATGGGGAGACCCAGTACTTC
abundance: .
j_gene: TRBJ2-5
d_gene: .
v_gene: TRBV27

CDR3aa: CASSLVGTGKNEQYF
CDR3nt: TGTGCCAGCAGCTTGGTGGGGACAGGGAAGAACGAGCAGTACTTC
abundance: .
j_gene: TRBJ2-7
d_gene: TRBD1
v_gene: TRBV5-4

CDR3aa: CASSRQGPPDTQYF
CDR3nt: TGTGCCAGCAGCCGACAGGGCCCCCCAGATACGCAGTATTTT
abundance: .
j_gene: TRBJ2-3
d_gene: TRBD1
v_gene: TRBV7-9

CDR3aa: CASSITGGNTEAFF
CDR3nt: TGTGCCAGCAGTATTACAGGGGGGAACACTGAAGCTTTCTTT
abundance: .
j_gene: TRBJ1-1
d_gene: TRBD1
v_gene: TRBV2

CDR3aa: CASSLVGGPTDTQYF
CDR3nt: TGTGCCAGCAGCTTAGTAGGCGGGCCCACAGATACGCAGTATTTT
abundance: few
j_gene: TRBJ2-3
d_gene: .
v_gene: TRBV7-2

CDR3aa: CASSPPGTGTLSNTIYF
CDR3nt: TGTGCCAGCAGCCCCCCCGGTACGGGAACTCTGAGTAACACCATATATTTT
abundance: .
j_gene: TRBJ1-3
d_gene: .
v_gene: TRBV5-5

CDR3aa: CASSLGAGWSTDTQYF
CDR3nt: TGTGCCAGCAGCTTAGGGGCGGGGTGGAGCACAGATACGCAGTATTTT
abundance: .
j_gene: TRBJ2-3
d_gene: .
v_gene: TRBV7-6

CDR3aa: CASSLAELYNSPLHF
CDR3nt: TGTGCCAGCAGCTTAGCCGAACTCTATAATTCACCCCTCCACTTT
abundance: .
j_gene: TRBJ1-6
d_gene: .
v_gene: TRBV7-4

CDR3aa: CASSAGPLGGEKLFF
CDR3nt: TGTGCCAGCAGCGCAGGCCCCTTGGGGGGGGAAAAACTGTTTTTT
abundance: .
j_gene: TRBJ1-4
d_gene: .
v_gene: TRBV7-2

CDR3aa: CASSVVDGGANTGELFF
CDR3nt: TGTGCCAGCAGCGTAGTGGACGGGGGGGCTAACACCGGGGAGCTGTTTTTT
abundance: .
j_gene: TRBJ2-2
d_gene: TRBD2
v_gene: TRBV9

CDR3aa: CASRGTAVDEQFF
CDR3nt: TGTGCCAGCAGGGGGACAGCGGTCGATGAGCAGTTCTTC
abundance: .
j_gene: TRBJ2-1
d_gene: TRBD1
v_gene: TRBV6-5

CDR3aa: CASSLDGTGVETQYF
CDR3nt: TGCGCCAGCAGCTTGGACGGGACAGGGGTAGAGACGCAGTATTTT
abundance: once
j_gene: TRBJ2-3
d_gene: TRBD1
v_gene: TRBV5-1

CDR3aa: CAWIGQGYEQYF
CDR3nt: TGTGCCTGGATCGGACAGGGGTACGAGCAGTACTTC
abundance: .
j_gene: TRBJ2-7
d_gene: TRBD1
v_gene: TRBV30

CDR3aa: CAWGETGRPNSPLHF
CDR3nt: TGTGCCTGGGGGGAGACAGGGCGCCCGAATTCACCCCTCCACTTT
abundance: .
j_gene: TRBJ1-6
d_gene: TRBD1
v_gene: TRBV30